The clone carrying this T cell receptor (beta chain) was observed a handful of times. The source of the sample is a study of T-cell memory formation after mild COVID-19. TCR alpha and TCR beta cDNA libraries with sample barcodes and UMIs came from 5'RACE using constant-segment primers. Each CDR3 protein gets one entry after TCRdb re-called the 5' RACE reads with MiXCR. The table has about 110,000 distinct CDR3 sequences, about 17% seen once. This CDR3 region has 15 residues. Trimming pared 1 base from V and 4 bases from J, leaving 14 bases between. The V gene's germline CDR1 is SGHDT and CDR2 YYEEEE. V gene TRBV5-6 combines with J gene TRBJ1-1; D not resolved. This TCR came from an adult woman who had mild COVID-19 (a few samples of this study predate the infection). Cell type and time point are not known. Material: PBMCs or a T cell subset sorted from them (not recorded which). The CDR3 loop is CASSLNGFRGTEAFF. The CDR3 nucleotides are TGTGCCAGCAGCTTGAATGGGTTCAGAGGCACTGAAGCTTTCTTT.